What follows is one T cell receptor (beta chain) and its context. Germline V gene data show CDR1 as KGHDR and CDR2 as SFDVKD. This CDR3 has 16 residues. Trimming removed 1 base from V and 1 base from J, with 9 bases in between. This entry comes from a study of Ad26.COV2.S vaccination and SARS-CoV-2 variants. Study-wide background: As a participant in COV1001, the donor was in the Ad26.COV2.S trial arm. Into the muscle, Ad26.COV2.S was dosed once or twice, 56 days apart.

Treatment reported: over 15 received Ad26.COV2.S at low or high dose, single or two shots; roughly five received placebo; per-sample allocation not given. All samples were drawn on day 63, counting from the first vaccine or placebo injection. What was given as vaccine was an Ad26 vector encoding Wuhan-strain SARS-CoV-2 spike. Only in-frame clones appear in the TCRdb table, and some are missing; sequencing was by immunoSEQ multiplex PCR. The sample contains fewer than 500,000 clones, about 90% of which appear only once. The sequence was obtained from a person aged 18-65 years who received the Ad26.COV2.S COVID-19 vaccine or a placebo. The V gene is TRBV24-1, the J gene TRBJ2-2, with D possibly TRBD2 on 6 matching bases. Material: peripheral blood, obtained in a trial of Ad26.COV2.S vaccine versus placebo. CDR3 protein: CATSDLRRGNTGELFF. CDR3 coding DNA: TGTGCCACCAGTGATTTAAGGCGGGGGAACACCGGGGAGCTGTTTTTT.